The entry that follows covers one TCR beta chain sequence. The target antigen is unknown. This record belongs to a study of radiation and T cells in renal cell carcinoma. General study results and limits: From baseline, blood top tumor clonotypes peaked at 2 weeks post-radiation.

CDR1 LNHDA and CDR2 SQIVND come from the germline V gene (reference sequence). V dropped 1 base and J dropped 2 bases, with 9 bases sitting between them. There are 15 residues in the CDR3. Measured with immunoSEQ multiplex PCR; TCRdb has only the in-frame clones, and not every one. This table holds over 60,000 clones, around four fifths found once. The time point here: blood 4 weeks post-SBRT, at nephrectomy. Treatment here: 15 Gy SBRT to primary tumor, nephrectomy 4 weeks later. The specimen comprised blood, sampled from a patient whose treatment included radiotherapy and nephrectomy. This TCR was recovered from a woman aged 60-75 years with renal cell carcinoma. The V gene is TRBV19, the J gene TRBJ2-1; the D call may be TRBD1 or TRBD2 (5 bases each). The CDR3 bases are TGTGCCAGTAGTATAGTGGGGGTAACCTACAATGAGCAGTTCTTC. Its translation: CASSIVGVTYNEQFF.